This T cell receptor (beta chain) was recovered during a study of regulatory T cells in long-lasting Graves disease. Germline V CDR1 and CDR2: LNHDA, SQIVND (reference sequence). The CDR3 extends over 15 amino acids. V lost 6 bases to trimming and J lost 7 bases; unmatched junction nucleotides: 12. This clonotype was observed a handful of times. Time point given: newly diagnosed GD, antithyroid drugs for less than 3 months. With RNA extracted from PBMCs as input, the TCR library was made. Peripheral blood, around 10 milliliters of it, was drawn into EDTA tubes. The authors built TCR beta libraries using iRepertoire HTBI primers and Arm-PCR of CDR3 regions. TCRdb reanalysed the multiplex PCR reads using MiXCR and keeps one entry per CDR3 protein. The table includes 400,000 to 500,000 distinct CDR3 sequences, roughly 17% detected once. Another study also made use of these data, one on T cells in Graves' hyperthyroidism and ophthalmopathy. That work contributes: Over 18 months, lack of ophthalmopathy progression marked Graves' hyperthyroidism as stable. Uncontrolled infection, other autoimmune disease, pregnancy or lactation barred patients from enrollment. Used for diagnoses were clinical symptoms, serum thyroxine and TRAb, thyroid ultrasound and orbital computed tomography.

This clonotype was obtained from a woman younger than 45 with Graves disease. The chain uses TRBV19 and TRBJ1-2; 9 bases align to TRBD1. The sequencing used peripheral blood mononuclear cells (PBMCs), collected at new diagnosis, from a patient treated with antithyroid drugs. The chain's CDR3 is CASSPFEQGAGGYTF. As DNA, the CDR3 is TGTGCCAGTAGCCCCTTTGAACAGGGGGCGGGTGGCTACACCTTC.